This T cell receptor (beta chain) was sequenced during a study of blood T cell repertoires in COVID-19. The wider study: Specimens from acute and convalescent COVID-19 originated in the United States, Italy and Spain. From T cells, B-cell-depleted T cells, or PBMCs came the material, which was cDNA or gDNA.

How the authors handled the data: Amplification of reference gene primers was used by the study to estimate nucleated cell counts. Data came from immunoSEQ multiplex PCR; TCRdb stores just in-frame clones and leaves some out. V and J calls and clone size come straight from that table; D and trimming were deduced from the DNA. The top ten clones hold 5.5% to 7.5% of a sample with about 74,000 clones, approximately 88% of them seen once. The V segment lost 5 bases and the J segment 6 bases; nucleotides outside the gene matches: 5. Germline assignment: CDR1 ENHRY and CDR2 SYGVKD. CDR3 size: 14 residues.

The TCR comes from a woman at least 80 years old with acute or convalescent COVID-19. This chain connects TRBV10-3 to TRBJ1-5; 9 bases are shared with TRBD1. The sequencing input was peripheral blood. The CDR3 DNA reads TGTGCCATCAGTCCGGACAGGGGTATTCAGCCCCAGCATTTT. This sequence encodes CAISPDRGIQPQHF.